Each of the 15 T cell receptor beta chains below was sequenced from the same sample in a study of patients and donors after allogeneic stem cell transplantation. TCRdb fed the RT-PCR reads into MiXCR, producing one record per CDR3 protein. The sample has roughly 880,000 distinct CDR3 sequences, roughly 18% seen once; the top ten hold around 6%. Sequencing was done on a sample of blood, either unsorted or a sorted T cell fraction (not recorded which). The receptors here all came from a human donor who was either an allogeneic HSCT recipient or a stem cell or donor lymphocyte infusion donor (not recorded which). It is not recorded whose cells these are; they may come from a transplant donor.

This clonotype was counted at least ten times. A read error may account for a junction end that differs from germline. The V gene is TRBV5-1, the J gene TRBJ2-3; D remains unclear. Looked up from germline, CDR1 is SGHRS and CDR2 is YFSETQ. This CDR3 comprises 12 residues. In DNA form, the CDR3 reads TGTGCCAGCAGTTTAGTTCTGGATACGCAGTATTTT. Residues: CASSLVLDTQYF. The variable domain in full, completed from reference TRBV5-1 and TRBJ2-3, reads KAGVTQTPRYLIKTRGQQVTLSCSPISGHRSVSWYQQTPGQGLQFLFEYFSETQRNKGNFPGRFSGRQFSNSRSEMNVSTLELGDSALYLCASSLVLDTQYFGPGTRLTVL.

This clonotype showed up just a few times. This chain joins TRBV7-2 and TRBJ1-1, with no clear D. V lost 3 bases, J lost 4 bases, and 12 bases lay in between. This CDR3 is 14 amino acids long. CDR1 and CDR2 (germline): SGHTA, FQGNSA. This CDR3 is CASSFTGLTTEAFF. As DNA, the CDR3 is TGTGCCAGCAGCTTTACTGGGCTGACCACTGAAGCTTTCTTT.

This clonotype was counted only a few times. The gene calls are TRBV7-2 and TRBJ2-5, with D perhaps TRBD2 (6 bases). The V end lost 8 bases, the J end lost 5 bases, and 15 bases lay between the germline ends. The length of the CDR3 is 13 residues. Looked up from germline, CDR1 is SGHTA and CDR2 is FQGNSA. The CDR3 coding sequence is TGTGCCAGCGCTGGGGCTGGGGGGGAGACCCAGTACTTC. Encoded protein: CASAGAGGETQYF.

This CDR3 reads CSARGGQGIGNEQYF. The CDR3, as DNA: TGCAGTGCTAGAGGCGGACAGGGCATAGGAAACGAGCAGTACTTC. The genes are TRBV20-1 and TRBJ2-7; the match to TRBD1 covers 8 bases. This CDR3 has 15 residues. Germline CDR1 is DFQATT and CDR2 is SNEGSKA (reference sequence). The junction had 10 bases not matched to a gene; V was cut back by 1 base and J by 5 bases.

This clonotype has more than one count but fewer than ten. The chain has TRBV6-1 and TRBJ2-1; D perhaps matches TRBD2 (6 bases). V was cut by 5 bases and J by 6 bases, with 23 bases left in between. This CDR3 region has 17 residues. Germline lookup yields CDR1 MNHNS and CDR2 SASEGT. For the CDR3, the DNA is TGTGCCAGCAGTACGGGGCTAGCGAAAGGTTGGGTCAATGAGCAGTTCTTC. This encodes CASSTGLAKGWVNEQFF.

The rearrangement uses TRBV4-3 and TRBJ2-7, with 8 bases matching TRBD1. The CDR3 is 17 amino acids. Germline V CDR1 and CDR2: LGHNA, YSLEER. V lost 0 bases, J lost 7 bases, and 14 bases stayed unmatched. CDR3 DNA: TGCGCCAGCAGCCAAGATCTAAGTGGACAGGGTTTAGGGGAGCAGTACTTC. It yields the protein CASSQDLSGQGLGEQYF.

The chain combines TRBV6-5 with TRBJ1-4; unclear D gene. This CDR3 is 14 amino acids long. The V gene lost 0 bases and the J gene lost 4 bases, with 6 bases spanning the gap. Germline values: CDR1 MNHEY, CDR2 SVGAGI. CDR3 in amino acids: CASSYSIHNEKLFF. CDR3 DNA sequence: TGTGCCAGCAGTTACTCGATTCATAATGAAAAACTGTTTTTT.

The V gene is TRBV5-1, the J gene TRBJ2-7, with 11 bases lining up with TRBD2. V lost 2 bases and J lost 9; bases outside the gene matches: 13. This CDR3 contains 16 residues. Per the germline V gene, CDR1 is SGHRS and CDR2 is YFSETQ. CDR3 DNA sequence: TGCGCCAGCAGCTTACCCGGGACTAGCGGAACCCTGGGGCAGTACTTC. This sequence encodes CASSLPGTSGTLGQYF.

The V and J genes are TRBV6-2 or TRBV6-3 and TRBJ1-4, with TRBD1 matching over 12 bases. The V and J ends lost 0 bases and 3 bases, in that order; junction bases with no gene match: 5. This CDR3 has 18 amino acids. In germline, CDR1 is MNHEY, CDR2 SVGEGT. For the CDR3, the DNA is TGTGCCAGCAGTTACTCTCCGGGACAGGGGGCCGCTAATGAAAAACTGTTTTTT. Translating it yields CASSYSPGQGAANEKLFF.

A few counts support this clonotype. The chain is built from TRBV20-1 and TRBJ2-1; 9 nucleotides match TRBD2. The CDR3 totals 14 residues. From germline, CDR1 is DFQATT and CDR2 SNEGSKA (reference sequence). The trim removed 2 bases at V and 9 bases at J, leaving 8 bases unmatched. The CDR3 spells CSARNSGGLGEQFF. The DNA of the CDR3 is TGCAGTGCTAGAAACAGCGGGGGGCTAGGTGAGCAGTTCTTC.

J is TRBJ1-1 and V is TRBV30; D possibly corresponds to TRBD1 (6 bases). The CDR3 contains 14 residues. Germline CDR1 and CDR2: GTSNPN and SVGIG (reference sequence). Trimming took off 3 bases at V and 7 bases at J, with 18 bases between the two ends. CDR3 amino acids: CAWRGGRGSGEAFF. In DNA, the CDR3 is TGTGCCTGGAGAGGGGGAAGGGGGAGTGGTGAAGCTTTCTTT.

The chain carries TRBV4-3 and TRBJ2-1; 10 bases line up with TRBD1. Germline CDR1 is LGHNA and CDR2 is YSLEER. The CDR3 covers 16 residues. V was pared by 5 bases and J by 2 bases, with 6 bases of the junction left unmatched. Written as DNA, the CDR3 is TGCGCCAGCAGCAAGAGGGACAGGGGCACCTACAATGAGCAGTTCTTC. As protein: CASSKRDRGTYNEQFF.

There are a few counts of this clonotype. The chain joins TRBV10-3 to TRBJ2-5; D is ambiguous. The CDR3 runs to 10 residues. Germline CDR1 reads ENHRY; CDR2 reads SYGVKD. The V end lost 10 bases, the J end lost 6 bases, and 9 bases lay between the germline ends. For the CDR3, the DNA is TGTGCCACCGCTAATAAGACCCAGTACTTC. This encodes CATANKTQYF.

This clonotype was observed a handful of times. This rearrangement joins TRBV21-1 to TRBJ1-2; the DNA was not used to check the table's D call, TRBD1. TRBV21-1 is tagged as a pseudogene. The CDR3 is made up of 15 amino acids. CDR3 sequence: CASSNRRPGYYGYTF. The CDR3 DNA reads TGTGCCAGCAGCAACCGACGCCCAGGCTACTATGGCTACACCTTC.

This clonotype was picked up one time. The V call is TRBV2, the J call TRBJ2-2, with TRBD1 matching 7 bases. Germline trimming cut 9 bases from V and 4 bases from J; bases unmatched to any gene: 11. Germline V gene data show CDR1 as SNHLY and CDR2 as FYNNEI. This CDR3 spans 15 amino acids. The CDR3 bases are TGTGCCAGTAATGAACAGGGGTTGGGCACCGGGGAGCTGTTTTTT. Protein sequence: CASNEQGLGTGELFF.